The rows below give T cell receptor beta chains drawn from one sample of a study of technical replicates of blood from a handful of donors. Assay: immunoSEQ multiplex PCR; the TCRdb copy retains only in-frame clones and omits some. The sample includes 100,000 or so clones, around 95% of them seen just once. The sequencing sample was made of T cells isolated from PBMCs. These receptors all stem from a human donor in good health. The CDR3 runs from the conserved cysteine through the conserved F or W. The D gene is left open where the match is weak. The size of a clone is reported for some rows only, either as once, few or many, or as a class for expanded clones.

d_call	clone_size	v_call	j_call	cdr3_aa	cdr3_nt
NA	NA	TRBV5-1	TRBJ1-2	CASSSPGGGYGYTF	TGCGCCAGCAGCTCACCGGGGGGTGGCTATGGCTACACCTTC
TRBD2	NA	TRBV5-4	TRBJ2-1	CASSLAGSSYNEQFF	TGTGCCAGCAGCCTAGCGGGAAGCTCCTACAATGAGCAGTTCTTC
NA	NA	TRBV7-9	TRBJ1-5	CASSLGRFANQPQHF	TGTGCCAGCAGCTTAGGCAGGTTTGCCAATCAGCCCCAGCATTTT
TRBD1	NA	TRBV29-1	TRBJ2-1	CSVTKTGDEQFF	TGCAGCGTTACCAAAACAGGGGATGAGCAGTTCTTC
NA	few	TRBV4-1	TRBJ1-1	CASSQDWGRRGNTEAFF	TGCGCCAGCAGCCAAGATTGGGGCCGGAGGGGGAACACTGAAGCTTTCTTT
TRBD1	NA	TRBV12-5	TRBJ2-3	CASGSRTGSDTQYF	TGTGCTAGTGGGAGCCGGACAGGGTCAGATACGCAGTATTTT
NA	NA	TRBV11-3	TRBJ2-2	CASSPSRGLAGELFF	TGTGCCAGCAGCCCAAGCCGTGGGCTTGCCGGGGAGCTGTTTTTT
NA	NA	TRBV11-2	TRBJ2-7	CASSLFAVPYEQYF	TGTGCCAGCAGCTTATTCGCAGTTCCCTACGAGCAGTACTTC
TRBD2	NA	TRBV4-1	TRBJ2-1	CASSQEWREGLNEQFF	TGCGCCAGCAGCCAAGAGTGGCGGGAGGGCCTCAATGAGCAGTTCTTC
NA	NA	TRBV10-1	TRBJ2-7	CASSEGEEVSYEQYF	TGCGCCAGCAGTGAGGGCGAGGAGGTATCCTACGAGCAGTACTTC
NA	NA	TRBV6-1	TRBJ2-5	CASSEFGARETQYF	TGTGCCAGCAGTGAATTTGGGGCAAGAGAGACCCAGTACTTC
TRBD2	NA	TRBV6-4	TRBJ2-1	CASSDSGTSGRRGGYNEQFF	TGTGCCAGCAGTGACTCTGGGACTAGCGGGAGAAGAGGAGGTTACAATGAGCAGTTCTTC
NA	NA	TRBV5-1	TRBJ2-3	CASSLASPSTDTQYF	TGCGCCAGCAGCTTGGCCTCTCCGAGCACAGATACGCAGTATTTT
TRBD2	NA	TRBV5-6	TRBJ2-5	CASSLGTSGKAVETQYF	TGTGCCAGCAGCCTTGGGACTAGCGGAAAGGCAGTGGAGACCCAGTACTTC
NA	NA	TRBV29-1	TRBJ2-7	CSVNESYEQYF	TGCAGCGTTAATGAGTCCTACGAGCAGTACTTC
NA	NA	TRBV5-1	TRBJ2-7	CASSLGGQGEQYF	TGCGCCAGCAGCTTGGGCGGGCAAGGCGAGCAGTACTTC
NA	NA	TRBV25-1	TRBJ1-5	CASGSGANQPQHF	TGTGCCAGCGGATCTGGGGCAAATCAGCCCCAGCATTTT
NA	NA	TRBV28	TRBJ2-7	CASHGGTLPYEQYF	TGTGCCAGCCACGGGGGGACACTACCCTACGAGCAGTACTTC
TRBD1	NA	TRBV6-6	TRBJ2-2	CATIPGQGAHGELFF	TGTGCCACAATCCCTGGACAGGGGGCGCACGGGGAGCTGTTTTTT
TRBD2	NA	TRBV11-1	TRBJ2-7	CASSPPDRGGMKYF	TGTGCCAGCAGCCCACCCGATCGCGGGGGGATGAAATACTTC
NA	NA	TRBV5-1	TRBJ2-5	CASSLIGDNQETQYF	TGCGCCAGCAGCTTGATCGGGGACAACCAAGAGACCCAGTACTTC
NA	NA	TRBV2	TRBJ2-1	CARELTTGAGANEQFF	TGTGCCAGAGAGCTGACGACGGGTGCAGGGGCGAATGAGCAGTTCTTC
NA	NA	TRBV15	TRBJ2-3	CATSRDLQSTDTQYF	TGTGCCACCAGCAGAGATTTGCAGAGCACAGATACGCAGTATTTT
NA	NA	TRBV7-8	TRBJ1-5	CASSPRQAYQPQHF	TGTGCCAGCAGCCCTCGACAGGCATATCAGCCCCAGCATTTT
NA	once	TRBV21-1	TRBJ2-5	CASSKGSQNRLAGGPRDGETQYF	TGTGCCAGCAGCAAAGGCAGTCAAAACCGACTAGCGGGAGGGCCGCGTGATGGAGAGACCCAGTACTTC
NA	NA	TRBV6-6	TRBJ1-5	CASSLEGHQPQHF	TGTGCCAGCAGTCTCGAGGGCCATCAGCCCCAGCATTTT
NA	NA	TRBV4-2	TRBJ1-2	CASSQEEGYYGYTF	TGTGCCAGCAGCCAAGAAGAGGGTTACTATGGCTACACCTTC
TRBD2	NA	TRBV19	TRBJ2-7	CASSNRQEGGFSYEQYF	TGTGCCAGTAGTAACCGTCAAGAGGGAGGGTTCTCCTACGAGCAGTACTTC
NA	once	TRBV25-1	TRBJ1-5	CASSRREGDQPQHF	TGTGCCAGCAGCCGCCGGGAGGGGGATCAGCCCCAGCATTTT
TRBD1	NA	TRBV7-9	TRBJ1-4	CASSSQGAHEKLFF	TGTGCCAGCAGCTCACAGGGGGCTCATGAAAAACTGTTTTTT
NA	NA	TRBV27	TRBJ2-7	CASSFGQGVDEQYF	TGTGCCAGCAGTTTCGGCCAGGGTGTTGACGAGCAGTACTTC
NA	NA	TRBV7-9	TRBJ1-1	CASSPSIWELNTEAFF	TGTGCCAGCAGCCCGTCAATCTGGGAGTTGAACACTGAAGCTTTCTTT
TRBD2	NA	TRBV11-2	TRBJ2-3	CASSLDSLAGGPSTDTQYF	TGTGCCAGCAGCTTAGATTCGCTAGCGGGGGGACCCAGCACAGATACGCAGTATTTT
NA	NA	TRBV7-9	TRBJ2-2	CASSNGSRGELFF	TGTGCCAGCAGCAACGGGAGCAGGGGGGAGCTGTTTTTT
NA	NA	TRBV7-2	TRBJ2-7	CASSYSGYSYEQYF	TGTGCCAGCAGCTATAGCGGTTACTCCTACGAGCAGTACTTC
TRBD1	NA	TRBV7-9	TRBJ2-7	CASATRGQAYEQYF	TGTGCCAGCGCCACTAGAGGACAGGCCTACGAGCAGTACTTC
NA	NA	TRBV4-2	TRBJ2-7	CASSQDPGPYEQYF	TGTGCCAGCAGCCAAGATCCAGGGCCCTACGAGCAGTACTTC
TRBD2	once	TRBV28	TRBJ2-3	CASSRYFRTSASTDTQYF	TGTGCCAGCAGTCGCTACTTTAGGACTAGCGCAAGCACAGATACGCAGTATTTT
TRBD2	NA	TRBV5-1	TRBJ2-1	CASSLRFSEAGDWNEQFF	TGCGCCAGCAGCTTGAGGTTCAGTGAAGCGGGAGATTGGAATGAGCAGTTCTTC
NA	NA	TRBV6-1	TRBJ1-4	CASNTARQINEKLFF	TGTGCCAGCAACACTGCGAGACAGATTAATGAAAAACTGTTTTTT
TRBD2	NA	TRBV29-1	TRBJ2-1	CSVGLAINEQFF	TGCAGCGTTGGACTAGCGATCAATGAGCAGTTCTTC
TRBD1	NA	TRBV30	TRBJ2-7	CAWTSDRGVYEQYF	TGTGCCTGGACGTCGGACAGGGGGGTGTACGAGCAGTACTTC
NA	NA	TRBV6-5	TRBJ1-1	CASSYSYSQTNTEAFF	TGTGCCAGCAGTTACTCGTATTCACAGACCAACACTGAAGCTTTCTTT
TRBD1	NA	TRBV18	TRBJ1-1	CASSPPRDRVGTEAFF	TGTGCCAGCTCACCCCCCCGGGACAGGGTAGGGACTGAAGCTTTCTTT
NA	NA	TRBV19	TRBJ2-7	CASSPGSNYEQYF	TGTGCCAGTAGCCCGGGAAGCAACTACGAGCAGTACTTC
NA	NA	TRBV28	TRBJ1-5	CASSFIGGHQPQHF	TGTGCCAGCAGTTTCATCGGGGGACATCAGCCCCAGCATTTT
NA	NA	TRBV28	TRBJ1-5	CASSFMPQGPNQPQHF	TGTGCCAGCAGTTTCATGCCCCAGGGGCCCAATCAGCCCCAGCATTTT
TRBD1	NA	TRBV6-1	TRBJ1-5	CATKETGAPNQPQHF	TGTGCCACCAAAGAGACAGGGGCGCCCAATCAGCCCCAGCATTTT
NA	NA	TRBV2	TRBJ2-2	CASSSETGELFF	TGTGCCAGCAGCAGCGAGACCGGGGAGCTGTTTTTT
NA	NA	TRBV5-1	TRBJ2-7	CASSLEGDDYEQYF	TGCGCCAGCAGCTTGGAGGGGGACGACTACGAGCAGTACTTC
TRBD1	NA	TRBV11-2	TRBJ1-5	CASSSVQGARQPQHF	TGTGCCAGCAGCTCAGTACAGGGGGCGCGGCAGCCCCAGCATTTT
NA	once	TRBV5-1	TRBJ2-7	CASSFAGYYEQYF	TGCGCCAGCAGCTTCGCGGGATACTACGAGCAGTACTTC
NA	NA	TRBV4-2	TRBJ2-7	CASSLWGDSQAYEQYF	TGTGCCAGCAGCCTCTGGGGGGACAGCCAGGCCTACGAGCAGTACTTC
TRBD2	NA	TRBV5-5	TRBJ2-7	CASSPLAGEYEQYF	TGTGCCAGCAGCCCTCTCGCGGGAGAATACGAGCAGTACTTC
TRBD2	NA	TRBV28	TRBJ2-3	CASSSGTSGTTDTQYF	TGTGCCAGCAGTTCCGGGACTAGCGGGACTACAGATACGCAGTATTTT
TRBD1	NA	TRBV5-1	TRBJ2-1	CASSLGQGGEQFF	TGCGCCAGCAGCTTGGGACAGGGCGGTGAGCAGTTCTTC
NA	NA	TRBV6-6	TRBJ2-4	CASSSLPVAKNIQYF	TGTGCCAGCAGTTCCCTGCCGGTAGCCAAAAACATTCAGTACTTC
TRBD1	NA	TRBV5-1	TRBJ1-2	CASSYLGQGVAQGYTF	TGCGCCAGCAGCTACCTAGGACAGGGGGTAGCTCAGGGCTACACCTTC
NA	few	TRBV19	TRBJ1-1	CASSGTVMNTEAFF	TGTGCCAGTAGCGGCACAGTCATGAACACTGAAGCTTTCTTT
NA	NA	TRBV7-2	TRBJ1-5	CASSLTGIGQPQHF	TGTGCCAGCAGCTTAACAGGGATTGGTCAGCCCCAGCATTTT